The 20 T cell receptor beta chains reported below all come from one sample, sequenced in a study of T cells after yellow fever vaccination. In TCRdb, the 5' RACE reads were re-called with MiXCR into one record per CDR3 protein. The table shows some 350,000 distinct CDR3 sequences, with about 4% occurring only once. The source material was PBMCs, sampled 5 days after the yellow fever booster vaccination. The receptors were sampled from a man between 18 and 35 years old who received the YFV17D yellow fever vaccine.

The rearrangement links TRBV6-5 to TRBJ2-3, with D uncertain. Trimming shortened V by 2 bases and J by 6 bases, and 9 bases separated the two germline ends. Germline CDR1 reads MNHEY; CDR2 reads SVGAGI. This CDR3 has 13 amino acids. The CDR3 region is CASSYREGDTQYF. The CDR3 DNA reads TGTGCCAGCAGTTACCGCGAAGGCGATACGCAGTATTTT.

The CDR3 DNA reads as TGTGCCAGCAGATGGAATTCACCCCTCCACTTT. Translation gives CASRWNSPLHF. This chain uses TRBV6-2 or TRBV6-3 with TRBJ1-6; D not certain. The germline V and J ends were trimmed by 6 bases and 7 bases, with 4 bases remaining between them. The CDR3 extends over 11 amino acids. Germline V gene data show CDR1 as MNHEY and CDR2 as SVGEGT.

CDR3 amino acids: CASSQDRGGRAFF. In DNA, the CDR3 is TGCGCCAGCAGCCAAGATCGGGGGGGGCGAGCTTTCTTT. V is TRBV4-3 and J is TRBJ1-1; D possibly corresponds to TRBD1 (6 bases). V shed 0 bases and J shed 10 bases, with 12 bases lying between them. The CDR3 totals 13 residues. From germline, CDR1 is LGHNA and CDR2 YSLEER.

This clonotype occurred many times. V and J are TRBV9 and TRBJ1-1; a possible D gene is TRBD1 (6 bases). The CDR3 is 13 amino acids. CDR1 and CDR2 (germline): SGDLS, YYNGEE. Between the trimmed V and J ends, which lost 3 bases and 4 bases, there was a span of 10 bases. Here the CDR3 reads CASSEGGGTEAFF. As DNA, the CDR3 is TGTGCCAGCAGCGAAGGGGGAGGCACTGAAGCTTTCTTT.

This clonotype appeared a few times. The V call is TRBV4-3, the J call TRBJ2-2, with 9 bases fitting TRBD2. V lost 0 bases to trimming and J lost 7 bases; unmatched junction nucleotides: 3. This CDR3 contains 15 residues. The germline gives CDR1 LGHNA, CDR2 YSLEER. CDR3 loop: CASSQDSRGGGELFF. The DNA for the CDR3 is TGCGCCAGCAGCCAAGATTCGCGGGGGGGCGGGGAGCTGTTTTTT.

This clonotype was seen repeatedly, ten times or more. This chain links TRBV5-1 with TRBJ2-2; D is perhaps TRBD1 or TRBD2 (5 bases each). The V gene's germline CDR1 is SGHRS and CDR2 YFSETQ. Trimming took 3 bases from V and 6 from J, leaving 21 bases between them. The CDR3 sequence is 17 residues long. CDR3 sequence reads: CASSSREIIRLAGELFF. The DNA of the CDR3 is TGCGCCAGCAGCTCCAGGGAGATAATCCGTCTGGCCGGGGAGCTGTTTTTT.

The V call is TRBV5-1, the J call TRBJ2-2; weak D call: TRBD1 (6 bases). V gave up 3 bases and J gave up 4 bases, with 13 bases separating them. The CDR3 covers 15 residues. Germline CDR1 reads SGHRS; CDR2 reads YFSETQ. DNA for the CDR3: TGCGCCAGCAGCTGGCGACAGGATACCACCGGGGAGCTGTTTTTT. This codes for CASSWRQDTTGELFF.

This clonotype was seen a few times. CDR3: CASSPRFPTSPYGYTF. The CDR3 nucleotides read TGTGCCAGCAGCCCGCGTTTTCCCACGAGTCCCTATGGCTACACCTTC. The rearrangement uses TRBV9 and TRBJ1-2; D is undetermined. Germline V gene data show CDR1 as SGDLS and CDR2 as YYNGEE. The V end lost 4 bases, the J end lost 4 bases, and 20 bases lay between the germline ends. This CDR3 region has 16 residues.

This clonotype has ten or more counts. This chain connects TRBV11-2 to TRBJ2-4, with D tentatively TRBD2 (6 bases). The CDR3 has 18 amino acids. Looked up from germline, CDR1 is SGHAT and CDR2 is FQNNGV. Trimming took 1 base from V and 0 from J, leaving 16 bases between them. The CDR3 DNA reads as TGTGCCAGCAGCTTAGTGGGAGGAAATCGCTTAGCCAAAAACATTCAGTACTTC. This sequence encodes CASSLVGGNRLAKNIQYF.

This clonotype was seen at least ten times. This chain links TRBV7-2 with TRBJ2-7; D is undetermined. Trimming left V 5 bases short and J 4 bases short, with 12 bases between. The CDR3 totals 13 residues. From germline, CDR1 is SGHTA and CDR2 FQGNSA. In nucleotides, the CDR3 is TGTGCCAGCAGCCCCATGGGCGGATACGAGCAGTACGTC. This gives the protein CASSPMGGYEQYV.

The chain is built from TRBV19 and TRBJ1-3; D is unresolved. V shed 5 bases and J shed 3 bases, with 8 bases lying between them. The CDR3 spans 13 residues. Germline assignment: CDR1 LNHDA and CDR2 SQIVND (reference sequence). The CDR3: CASSPQLGNTIYF. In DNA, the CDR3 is TGTGCCAGTAGTCCCCAACTTGGAAACACCATATATTTT.

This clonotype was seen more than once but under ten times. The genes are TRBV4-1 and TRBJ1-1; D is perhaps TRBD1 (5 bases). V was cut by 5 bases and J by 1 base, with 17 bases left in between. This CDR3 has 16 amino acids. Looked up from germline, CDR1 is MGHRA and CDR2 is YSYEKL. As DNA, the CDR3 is TGCGCCAGCAGCGAATTCCCCCGGGGCAAGAACACTGAAGCTTTCTTT. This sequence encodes CASSEFPRGKNTEAFF.

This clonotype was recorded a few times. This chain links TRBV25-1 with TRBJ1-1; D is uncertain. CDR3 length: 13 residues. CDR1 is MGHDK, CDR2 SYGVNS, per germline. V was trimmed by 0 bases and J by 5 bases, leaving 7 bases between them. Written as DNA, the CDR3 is TGTGCCAGCAGTGAATATCAAGGGACTGAAGCTTTCTTT. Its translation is CASSEYQGTEAFF.

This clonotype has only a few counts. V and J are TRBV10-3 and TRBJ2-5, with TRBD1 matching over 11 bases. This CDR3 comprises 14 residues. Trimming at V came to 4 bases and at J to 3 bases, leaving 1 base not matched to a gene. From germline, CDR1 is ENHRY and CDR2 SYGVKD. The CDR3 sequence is CAISGTGGEETQYF. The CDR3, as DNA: TGTGCCATCAGTGGGACAGGGGGCGAAGAGACCCAGTACTTC.

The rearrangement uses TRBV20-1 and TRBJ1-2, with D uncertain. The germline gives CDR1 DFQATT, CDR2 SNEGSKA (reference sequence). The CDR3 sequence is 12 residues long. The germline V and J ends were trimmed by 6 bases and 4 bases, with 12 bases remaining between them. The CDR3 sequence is CSAKREVYGYTF. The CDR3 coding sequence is TGCAGTGCGAAACGGGAGGTCTATGGCTACACCTTC.

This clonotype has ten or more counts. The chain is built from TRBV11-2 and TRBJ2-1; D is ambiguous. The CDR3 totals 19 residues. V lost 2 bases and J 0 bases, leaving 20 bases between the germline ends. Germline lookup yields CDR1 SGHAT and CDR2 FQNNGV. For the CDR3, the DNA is TGTGCCAGCAGCTTACGCTCTAGAGGCTTTCTGAGCTCCTACAATGAGCAGTTCTTC. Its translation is CASSLRSRGFLSSYNEQFF.

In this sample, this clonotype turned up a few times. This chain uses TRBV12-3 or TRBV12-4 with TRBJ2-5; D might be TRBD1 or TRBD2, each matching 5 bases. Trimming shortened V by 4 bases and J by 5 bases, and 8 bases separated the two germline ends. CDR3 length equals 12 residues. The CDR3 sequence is CASSSGPETQYF. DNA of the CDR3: TGTGCCAGCAGTTCGGGACCGGAGACCCAGTACTTC.

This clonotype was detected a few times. The CDR3 region is CASSPSAGTDTQYF. For the CDR3, the DNA is TGTGCCAGCAGCCCCAGCGCCGGCACAGATACGCAGTATTTT. V is TRBV28 and J is TRBJ2-3; D remains ambiguous. Germline CDR1 MDHEN, CDR2 SYDVKM. CDR3 length: 14 residues. The V gene lost 6 bases and the J gene lost 1 base, with 11 bases spanning the gap.

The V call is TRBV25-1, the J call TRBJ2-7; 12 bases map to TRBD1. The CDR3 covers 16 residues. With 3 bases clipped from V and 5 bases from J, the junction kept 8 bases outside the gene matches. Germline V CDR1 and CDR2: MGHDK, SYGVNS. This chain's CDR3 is CASSEYHGTGGDEQYF. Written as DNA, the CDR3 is TGTGCCAGCAGTGAGTACCACGGGACAGGGGGCGACGAGCAGTACTTC.

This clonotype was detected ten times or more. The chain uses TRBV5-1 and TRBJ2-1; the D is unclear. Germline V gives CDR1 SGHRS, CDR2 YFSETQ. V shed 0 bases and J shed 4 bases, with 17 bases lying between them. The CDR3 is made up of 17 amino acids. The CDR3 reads CASSLGILAVDYNEQFF. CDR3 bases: TGCGCCAGCAGCTTGGGAATTCTGGCGGTAGATTACAATGAGCAGTTCTTC.